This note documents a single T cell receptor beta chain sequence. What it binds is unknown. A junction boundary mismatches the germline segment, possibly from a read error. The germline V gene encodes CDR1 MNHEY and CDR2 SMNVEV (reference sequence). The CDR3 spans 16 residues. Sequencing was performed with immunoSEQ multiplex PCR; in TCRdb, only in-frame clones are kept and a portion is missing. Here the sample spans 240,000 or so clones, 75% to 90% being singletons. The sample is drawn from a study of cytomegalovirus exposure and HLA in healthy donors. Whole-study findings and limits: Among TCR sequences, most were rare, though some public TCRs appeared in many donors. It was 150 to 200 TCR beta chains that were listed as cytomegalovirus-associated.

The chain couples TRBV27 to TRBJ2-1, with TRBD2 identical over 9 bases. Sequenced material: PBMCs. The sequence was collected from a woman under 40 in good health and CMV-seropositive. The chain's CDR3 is CASSRLAGVKYTEQFF. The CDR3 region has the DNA TGTGCCAGCAGTAGATTAGCGGGAGTCAAGTACACTGAGCAGTTCTTC.